This T cell receptor beta chain originates from a study of patients and donors after allogeneic stem cell transplantation. Germline lookup yields CDR1 DFQATT and CDR2 SNEGSKA (reference sequence). The CDR3 consists of 14 residues. V dropped 3 bases and J dropped 2 bases, with 13 bases sitting between them. This clonotype was observed a handful of times. TCRdb re-analysed the RT-PCR reads in MiXCR, keeping a single row per CDR3 protein. The table shows roughly 960,000 distinct CDR3 sequences, with roughly 17% occurring only once. This sequence originates from a human donor who was either an allogeneic HSCT recipient or a stem cell or donor lymphocyte infusion donor (not recorded which). It is not recorded whose cells these are; they may come from a transplant donor. The chain has TRBV20-1 and TRBJ1-1; unclear D gene. Material for sequencing was blood, either unsorted or a sorted T cell fraction (not recorded which). This CDR3 is CSASTGLVNTEAFF. The CDR3 DNA follows: TGCAGTGCTAGCACGGGCCTTGTAAACACTGAAGCTTTCTTT.